This TCR beta chain was captured by sequencing in a study of blood T cell repertoires in COVID-19. Overall study: Samples came from the United States, Italy and Spain, spanning acute and convalescent COVID-19.

V was clipped by 6 bases and J by 0 bases, with 12 bases between them. The CDR3 contains 13 residues. CDR1 is GTSNPN and CDR2 is SVGIG in the germline V gene (reference sequence). The repertoire was sequenced with immunoSEQ multiplex PCR; TCRdb's copy has only in-frame clones and lacks some. Among 110,000 to 150,000 clones listed, just under 80% were seen once. Sequenced input: peripheral blood. The chain carries TRBV30 and TRBJ2-7; D is unresolved. The receptor was isolated from a woman aged 60-70 years with acute or convalescent COVID-19. DNA of the CDR3: TGTGCCTGTCCCAAGATTAGCTCCTACGAGCAGTACTTC. Translated: CACPKISSYEQYF.